What follows are 5 T cell receptor beta chains derived from one specimen sequenced in a study of OX40 agonist ivuxolimab in advanced cancers. Clones were read by immunoSEQ multiplex PCR, and TCRdb kept only the in-frame ones, dropping some. Among approximately 22,000 clones listed, roughly 90% were seen once. The specimen comprised CD4+ or CD8+ T cells sorted from blood, sampled in a trial of the OX40 agonist ivuxolimab. Receptor source: an adult with an advanced solid tumor such as melanoma, head and neck, liver or kidney cancer.

This clone showed up just once. This chain connects TRBV6-5 to TRBJ2-1; D not resolved. V was trimmed by 0 bases and J by 6 bases, leaving 6 bases between them. Germline CDR1 reads MNHEY; CDR2 reads SVGAGI. CDR3 length equals 13 residues. CDR3 sequence: CASSYSTINEQFF. As DNA, the CDR3 is TGTGCCAGCAGTTACTCGACCATCAATGAGCAGTTCTTC.

This clone has only one observation. At one of its ends the junction is not consistent with the germline gene, which may arise from a read error. V and J are TRBV29-1 and TRBJ1-2, with D possibly TRBD1 on 5 matching bases. The CDR3 runs 14 residues. Germline V lookup: CDR1 SQVTM, CDR2 ANQGSEA. The CDR3 region has the DNA TGCAGCGTGGAAGGGACCGCCTTTGGATATGGCTACACCTTC. Its protein is CSVEGTAFGYGYTF.

The rearrangement links TRBV5-6 to TRBJ2-7; 8 bases fit TRBD2. The germline V gene has CDR1 SGHDT and CDR2 YYEEEE. V trimming: 2 bases; J trimming: 5 bases; junction bases outside the gene matches: 6. The CDR3 spans 14 residues. The CDR3 protein is CASSLLAAVDEQYF. The CDR3 DNA follows: TGTGCCAGCAGCTTACTAGCGGCGGTCGACGAGCAGTACTTC.

In its sample, this clone was seen a few times. The gene calls are TRBV2 and TRBJ2-1; 7 bases are a match to TRBD1. Germline CDR1 SNHLY, CDR2 FYNNEI. V lost 5 bases, J lost 4 bases, and 11 bases stayed unmatched. The CDR3 extends over 16 amino acids. The CDR3 sequence is CASSPLIGTEYNEQFF. DNA for the CDR3: TGTGCCAGCAGTCCCCTCATCGGGACAGAGTACAATGAGCAGTTCTTC.

This chain joins TRBV7-9 and TRBJ2-1, with 7 nucleotides matching TRBD1. Germline lookup yields CDR1 SEHNR and CDR2 FQNEAQ (reference sequence). J lost 8 bases, V lost 3 bases, and 10 bases had no gene match. This CDR3 is 15 amino acids long. CDR3 region: CASSFTGTVSYEQFF. In DNA form, the CDR3 reads TGTGCCAGCAGCTTTACCGGGACAGTAAGTTATGAGCAGTTCTTC.